The entry that follows covers one TCR beta chain sequence. No antigen is known for it. A clone one base away is much larger, so this may be a read error. Amplification of the TCR beta CDR3 regions used RNA transcripts (as template). RT-PCR was first run with HTBI primers, then multiplex PCR in a second round. TCRdb analysed the multiplex PCR reads with MiXCR anew, one entry per CDR3 protein. The sample consists of under 800,000 distinct CDR3 sequences, 22% of them appearing once. These data are taken from a study of Graves' ophthalmopathy and Graves' hyperthyroidism. Researchers classed hyperthyroidism as stable given no ophthalmopathy within 18 months of follow-up. Physicians reached a diagnosis by relying on clinical symptoms, serum thyroxine, TRAb, thyroid ultrasound and orbital computed tomography. CDR1 and CDR2 from the germline V gene are SGHAT and FQNNGV. The CDR3 has 18 amino acids. General study findings and limits: The study's model predicted ophthalmopathy progression at about 68% sensitivity and approximately 78% specificity. Among expanded thyroid clonotypes above 0.001 frequency, most also occurred in blood.

Sequencing used peripheral blood. The chain joins TRBV11-2 to TRBJ1-2; tentative D call: TRBD1 (5 bases). The TCR comes from a woman younger than 30 with stable Graves' hyperthyroidism. Some clones in this sample may be carry-over from other donors' samples. Here the CDR3 DNA reads TGTGCCAGCAGCTTAGATAGGGCCAGGGAGCACCCTAACTATGGCTACTCCTTC. It encodes CASSLDRAREHPNYGYSF.